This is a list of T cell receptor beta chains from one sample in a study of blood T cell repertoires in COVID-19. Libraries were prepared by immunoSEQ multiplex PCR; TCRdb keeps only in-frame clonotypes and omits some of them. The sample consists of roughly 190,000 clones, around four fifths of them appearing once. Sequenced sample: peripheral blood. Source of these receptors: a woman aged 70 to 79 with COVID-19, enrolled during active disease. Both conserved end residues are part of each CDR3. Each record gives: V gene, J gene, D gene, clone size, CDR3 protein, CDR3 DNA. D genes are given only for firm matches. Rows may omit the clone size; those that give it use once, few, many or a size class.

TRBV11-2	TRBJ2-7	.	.	CASSPITQVRDEQYF	TGTGCCAGCAGCCCCATAACTCAGGTCAGGGACGAGCAGTACTTC
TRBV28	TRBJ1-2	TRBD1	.	CASSLLQGASYGYTF	TGTGCCAGCAGTCTCCTACAGGGGGCGAGCTATGGCTACACCTTC
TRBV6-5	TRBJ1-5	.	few	CASRSDSSNQPQHF	TGTGCCAGCAGATCCGACAGTAGCAATCAGCCCCAGCATTTT
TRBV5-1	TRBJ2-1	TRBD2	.	CASSSPAGGPYNEQFF	TGCGCCAGCAGCTCCCCGGCGGGGGGGCCCTACAATGAGCAGTTCTTC
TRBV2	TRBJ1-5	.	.	CASSAQIQPQHF	TGTGCCAGCAGTGCTCAGATCCAGCCCCAGCATTTT
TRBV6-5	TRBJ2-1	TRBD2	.	CASSLLAGGRDEQFF	TGTGCCAGCAGCCTACTAGCGGGGGGGCGCGATGAGCAGTTCTTC
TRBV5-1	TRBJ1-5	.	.	CASSLGDNQPQHF	TGCGCCAGCAGCCTGGGAGATAATCAGCCCCAGCATTTT
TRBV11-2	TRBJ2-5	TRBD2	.	CASSLVAWEGEETQYF	TGTGCCAGCAGCTTAGTGGCGTGGGAGGGTGAAGAGACCCAGTACTTC
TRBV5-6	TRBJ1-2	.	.	CASSRGGTAGYTF	TGTGCCAGCAGCCGAGGGGGAACGGCTGGCTACACCTTC
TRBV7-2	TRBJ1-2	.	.	CASSSVRGNYGYTF	.
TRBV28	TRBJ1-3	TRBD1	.	CASSLDRVYGNTIYF	TGTGCCAGCAGTTTAGACAGGGTCTATGGAAACACCATATATTTT
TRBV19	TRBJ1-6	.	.	CASSMTANSPLHF	TGTGCCAGTAGTATGACAGCTAATTCACCCCTCCACTTT
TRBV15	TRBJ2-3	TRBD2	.	CATSTAGRTDTQYF	TGTGCCACCAGCACAGCGGGGCGCACAGATACGCAGTATTTT
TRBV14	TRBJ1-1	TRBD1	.	CASSQNRGAAFF	TGTGCCAGCAGCCAAAACAGGGGAGCAGCTTTCTTT
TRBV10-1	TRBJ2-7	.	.	CASSERTGREGNEQYF	TGCGCCAGCAGTGAAAGGACAGGGCGGGAGGGGAACGAGCAGTACTTC
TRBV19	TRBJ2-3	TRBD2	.	CASSRATGGGTDTQYF	TGTGCCAGTAGTAGAGCGACGGGAGGGGGCACAGATACGCAGTATTTT
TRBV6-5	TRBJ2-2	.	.	CASSTRGMNTGELFF	TGTGCCAGCAGCACACGAGGAATGAACACCGGGGAGCTGTTTTTT
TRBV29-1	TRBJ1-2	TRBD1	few	CSSRDRNYGYTF	TGCAGCTCCCGGGACAGGAACTATGGCTACACCTTC
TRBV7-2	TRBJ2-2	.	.	CASSRDTDTGELFF	TGTGCCAGCAGCCGGGACACAGACACCGGGGAGCTGTTTTTT
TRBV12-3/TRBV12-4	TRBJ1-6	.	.	CASRETRNSPLHF	TGTGCCAGCAGGGAAACCAGGAATTCACCCCTCCACTTT
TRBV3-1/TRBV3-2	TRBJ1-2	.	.	CASSLVGTQPVRDSRTGYTF	TGTGCCAGCAGCCTGGTTGGGACTCAACCCGTGCGGGATTCCCGTACGGGCTACACCTTC
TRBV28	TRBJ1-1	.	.	CASILSGGGTEAFF	TGTGCCAGCATCCTATCGGGGGGGGGCACTGAAGCTTTCTTT
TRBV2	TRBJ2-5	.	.	CASSRAQQETQYF	TGTGCCAGCAGTCGAGCGCAACAAGAGACCCAGTACTTC
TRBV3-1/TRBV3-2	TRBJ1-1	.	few	CASSQAGSMNTEAFF	TGTGCCAGCAGCCAAGCGGGGTCCATGAACACTGAAGCTTTCTTT
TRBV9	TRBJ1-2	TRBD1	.	CASSVGIVRTDRVYGYTF	TGTGCCAGCAGCGTAGGTATCGTAAGAACGGACAGGGTTTATGGCTACACCTTC
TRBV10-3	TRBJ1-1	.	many	CAISVSPGTPYEAFF	TGTGCCATCAGTGTTAGCCCCGGGACACCCTATGAAGCTTTCTTT
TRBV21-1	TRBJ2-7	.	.	CASSNRGRAYEQYF	TGTGCCAGCAGCAACAGGGGGAGAGCCTACGAGCAGTACTTC